This T cell receptor (beta chain) emerged from a study of multiple sclerosis patients with progressive multifocal leukoencephalopathy. Notes on the study in general: Lower normalized Shannon entropy suggested reduced TRB diversity in most PML patients. Whether JC virus or general immunocompromise explains the findings remained unclear.

Sequencing was performed with immunoSEQ multiplex PCR; in TCRdb, only in-frame clones are kept and a portion is missing. The data show tens of thousands of clones, about 85% seen once. Turning to this clone: Its antigen is undetermined. The same CDR3 also results from other DNA sequences found in this sample.

The CDR3 spans 15 residues. The V end lost 0 bases, the J end lost 1 base, and 7 bases lay between the germline ends. Germline V lookup: CDR1 MRHNA, CDR2 SNTAGT. Time point in this sample: time of PML onset. Every listed patient previously received interferon beta; all PML patients were women. At PML onset, T3 blood samples were taken. The clonotype originates from a woman in her twenties or thirties with progressive multifocal leukoencephalopathy. V and J are TRBV6-4 and TRBJ2-1, with a weak D call TRBD2 (6 bases). Sequenced here: PBMCs, sampled from a patient treated with natalizumab. Written as DNA, the CDR3 is TGTGCCAGCAGTGACTCTAGCGGATCCTACAATGAGCAGTTCTTC. Residues: CASSDSSGSYNEQFF.